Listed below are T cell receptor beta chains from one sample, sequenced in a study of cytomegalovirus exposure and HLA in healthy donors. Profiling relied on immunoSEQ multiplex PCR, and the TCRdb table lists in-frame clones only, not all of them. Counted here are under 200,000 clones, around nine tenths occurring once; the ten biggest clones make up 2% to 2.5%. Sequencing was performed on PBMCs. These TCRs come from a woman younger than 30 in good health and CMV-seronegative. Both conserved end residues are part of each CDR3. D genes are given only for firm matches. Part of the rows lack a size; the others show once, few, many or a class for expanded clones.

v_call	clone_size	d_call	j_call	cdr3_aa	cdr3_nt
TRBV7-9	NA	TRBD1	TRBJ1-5	CASSFIQGAGSNQPQHF	TGTGCCAGCAGCTTCATCCAGGGGGCAGGGAGCAATCAGCCCCAGCATTTT
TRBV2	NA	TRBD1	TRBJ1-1	CASHLDRVEAFF	TGTGCCAGCCACTTAGACAGGGTTGAAGCTTTCTTT
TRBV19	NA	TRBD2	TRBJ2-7	CASSTLGTSGSMNEQYF	TGTGCCAGTAGTACCCTCGGGACTAGCGGGAGTATGAACGAGCAGTACTTC
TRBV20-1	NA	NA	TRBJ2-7	CSATRLYEQYF	TGCAGTGCTACCAGGCTGTACGAGCAGTACTTC
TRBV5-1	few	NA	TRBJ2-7	CASSLQGASYEQYF	TGCGCCAGCAGCTTACAGGGCGCCTCCTACGAGCAGTACTTC
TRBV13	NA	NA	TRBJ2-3	CASSLGVKDTQYF	TGTGCCAGCAGCTTAGGCGTTAAAGATACGCAGTATTTT
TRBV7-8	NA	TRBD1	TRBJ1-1	CASRPNRGTEAFF	TGTGCCAGCAGACCTAACAGGGGCACTGAAGCTTTCTTT
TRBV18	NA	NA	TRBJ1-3	CASSPSGPPGNTIYF	TGTGCCAGCTCACCGTCAGGGCCCCCCGGAAACACCATATATTTT
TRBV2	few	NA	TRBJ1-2	CASCLDRRGPECGYTF	TGTGCCAGCTGCTTAGATAGGAGGGGACCTGAGTGTGGCTACACCTTC
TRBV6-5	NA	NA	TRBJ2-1	CASSYSAGHEQFF	TGTGCCAGCAGTTACTCGGCGGGGCATGAGCAGTTCTTC
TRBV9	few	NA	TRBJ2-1	CASTWDSRQYNEQFF	TGTGCCAGCACTTGGGACTCGAGACAATACAATGAGCAGTTCTTC
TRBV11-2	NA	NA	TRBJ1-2	CASSFTSGADGYTF	TGTGCCAGCAGCTTTACCTCAGGGGCGGATGGCTACACCTTC
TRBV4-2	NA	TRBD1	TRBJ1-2	CASSQDDRVGYTF	TGTGCCAGCAGCCAGGACGACAGGGTCGGCTACACCTTC
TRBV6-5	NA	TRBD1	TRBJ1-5	CASSYSHPGQGQPQHF	TGTGCCAGCAGTTACTCGCACCCCGGACAGGGGCAGCCCCAGCATTTT
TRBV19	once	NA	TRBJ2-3	CASSIGDGSPTDTQYF	TGTGCCAGTAGTATAGGAGACGGGAGCCCGACAGATACGCAGTATTTT
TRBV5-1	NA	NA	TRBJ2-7	CASSPGGLHQIDEQYF	TGCGCCAGCAGCCCCGGGGGACTGCACCAGATCGACGAGCAGTACTTC
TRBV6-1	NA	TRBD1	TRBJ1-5	CASSGGTGLIQPQHF	TGTGCCAGCAGCGGAGGGACAGGTCTAATCCAGCCCCAGCATTTT
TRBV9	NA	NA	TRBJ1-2	CASSLPGRGPNYGYTF	TGTGCCAGCAGCCTCCCGGGGCGGGGGCCTAACTATGGCTACACCTTC
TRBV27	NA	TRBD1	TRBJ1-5	CASSSSVRDRGQPQHF	TGTGCCAGCAGTTCCTCCGTTAGGGACAGGGGACAGCCCCAGCATTTT
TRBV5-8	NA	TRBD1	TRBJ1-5	CASSIGQGKQPQHF	TGTGCCAGCAGTATCGGACAGGGTAAACAGCCCCAGCATTTT
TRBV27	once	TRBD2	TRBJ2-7	CASSPRSLAGGEQYF	TGTGCCAGCAGTCCTCGCTCGTTAGCGGGAGGCGAGCAGTACTTC
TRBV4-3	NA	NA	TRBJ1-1	CASSDLGSMNTEAFF	TGCGCCAGCAGCGACTTAGGGAGCATGAACACTGAAGCTTTCTTT
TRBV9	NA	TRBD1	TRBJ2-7	CASSVDRGLDREQYF	TGTGCCAGCAGCGTAGACAGGGGGTTAGATCGGGAGCAGTACTTC
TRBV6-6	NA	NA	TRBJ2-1	CASTPDVGRYNEQFF	TGTGCCAGCACCCCAGATGTGGGGAGGTACAATGAGCAGTTCTTC
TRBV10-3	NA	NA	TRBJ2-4	CAISEAVNIQYF	TGTGCCATCAGTGAAGCGGTTAACATTCAGTACTTC
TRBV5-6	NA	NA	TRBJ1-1	CASSPIKYREKTEAFF	TGTGCCAGCAGCCCTATAAAGTACAGGGAGAAGACTGAAGCTTTCTTT